The entry below gives a single T cell receptor beta chain sequence along with its context. From germline, CDR1 is WSHSY and CDR2 SAAADI. V trimming: 4 bases; J trimming: 3 bases; junction bases outside the gene matches: 5. CDR3 size: 15 residues. With 60 Vbeta and 13 Jbeta primers, the PCR was carried out. Clones were sequenced by immunoSEQ multiplex PCR, and TCRdb holds only the in-frame ones, with some missing. This table has approximately 130,000 clones, 64% appearing once. The data originate from a study of cytomegalovirus exposure and HLA in healthy donors. The sample consisted of PBMCs. This clonotype was sampled from a woman aged 40 to 50 in good health and CMV-seronegative. This chain joins TRBV10-2 and TRBJ2-5; 10 nucleotides match TRBD2. CDR3 bases: TGCGCCAGCAGTGGGATTGGACTAGCGGAAGAGACCCAGTACTTC. Its translation is CASSGIGLAEETQYF.